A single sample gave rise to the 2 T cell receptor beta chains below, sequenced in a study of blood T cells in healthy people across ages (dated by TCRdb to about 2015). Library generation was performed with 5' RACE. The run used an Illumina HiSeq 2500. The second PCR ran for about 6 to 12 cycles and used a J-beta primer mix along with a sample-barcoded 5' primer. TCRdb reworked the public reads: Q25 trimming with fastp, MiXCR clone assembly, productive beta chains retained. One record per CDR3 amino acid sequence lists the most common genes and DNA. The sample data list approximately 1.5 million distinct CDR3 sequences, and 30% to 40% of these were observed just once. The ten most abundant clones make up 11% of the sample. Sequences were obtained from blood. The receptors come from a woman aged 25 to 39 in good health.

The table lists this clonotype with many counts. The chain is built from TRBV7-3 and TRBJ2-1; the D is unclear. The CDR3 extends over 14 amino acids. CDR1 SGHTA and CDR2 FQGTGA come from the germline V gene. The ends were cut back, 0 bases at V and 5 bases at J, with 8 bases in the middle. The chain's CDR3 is CASSLTHGHNEQFF. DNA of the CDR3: TGTGCCAGCAGCTTAACGCACGGCCACAATGAGCAGTTCTTC.

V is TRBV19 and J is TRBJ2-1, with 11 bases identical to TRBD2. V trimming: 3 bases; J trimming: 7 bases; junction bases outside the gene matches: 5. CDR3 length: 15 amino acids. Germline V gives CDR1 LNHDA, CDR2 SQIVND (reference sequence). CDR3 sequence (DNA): TGTGCCAGTAGTATGGTAGCGGGAGGGCCAAATGAGCAGTTCTTC. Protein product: CASSMVAGGPNEQFF.